This passage covers 20 T cell receptor beta chains from one sample sequenced in a study of cytomegalovirus exposure and HLA in healthy donors. PCR involved 60 Vbeta and 13 Jbeta primers. Sequencing was performed with immunoSEQ multiplex PCR; in TCRdb, only in-frame clones are kept and a portion is missing. The data hold some 170,000 clones, with 80% to 85% observed a single time. Sequenced sample: PBMCs. The receptors come from a woman in her 30s in good health and CMV-seronegative.

The table lists this clone with a count of one. The V and J genes are TRBV11-2 and TRBJ2-5; no clear D gene. Looked up from germline, CDR1 is SGHAT and CDR2 is FQNNGV. This CDR3 has 15 amino acids. Trimming pared 0 bases from V and 0 bases from J, leaving 8 bases between. Here the CDR3 reads CASSLDPQYQETQYF. CDR3 coding DNA: TGTGCCAGCAGCTTAGATCCCCAGTACCAAGAGACCCAGTACTTC.

V usage is TRBV7-2 and J usage is TRBJ2-5; no clear D. The ends were cut back, 3 bases at V and 0 bases at J, with 5 bases in the middle. Germline V gives CDR1 SGHTA, CDR2 FQGNSA. The CDR3 loop spans 13 amino acids. The CDR3 loop is CASSFTYQETQYF. The CDR3 coding sequence is TGTGCCAGCAGCTTCACTTACCAAGAGACCCAGTACTTC.

The chain recombines TRBV18 with TRBJ2-7; a possible D gene is TRBD1 (5 bases). CDR3 length: 14 amino acids. The V gene's germline CDR1 is KGHSH and CDR2 LQKENI. With 6 bases removed from V and 1 base from J, the gap between germline ends came to 13 bases. Here the CDR3 DNA reads TGTGCCAGCTCGACGTCAGGGCGGTCCTACGAGCAGTACTTC. Its protein is CASSTSGRSYEQYF.

This clone was observed a few times. V usage is TRBV5-4 and J usage is TRBJ1-2; 8 bases line up with TRBD1. There are 15 residues in the CDR3. Germline V gene data show CDR1 as SGHNT and CDR2 as YYREEE (reference sequence). V was clipped by 4 bases and J by 2 bases; unmatched bases: 7. CDR3 residues: CASSLMDRENYGYTF. CDR3 DNA sequence: TGTGCCAGCAGCCTAATGGACAGGGAAAACTATGGCTACACCTTC.

This clone appeared a few times. The chain employs TRBV5-6 and TRBJ2-1; D may be TRBD1 (5 bases). CDR1 and CDR2 (germline): SGHDT, YYEEEE. Trimming removed 0 bases at V and 7 bases at J, with 11 bases between. The CDR3 runs 14 residues. The CDR3 here is CASSLGLGANEQFF. The CDR3 nucleotides are TGTGCCAGCAGCTTGGGTCTTGGGGCGAATGAGCAGTTCTTC.

The chain links TRBV6-5 to TRBJ1-4; D is unclear. This CDR3 has 15 amino acids. Germline CDR1 and CDR2: MNHEY and SVGAGI. V lost 0 bases and J lost 7, with 12 bases in between. The CDR3 DNA reads as TGTGCCAGCAGTTACTCGAGCATCCATCGTGAAAAACTGTTTTTT. The encoded protein is CASSYSSIHREKLFF.

The V call is TRBV19, the J call TRBJ1-2; D gene ambiguous. The ends were cut back, 3 bases at V and 5 bases at J, with 28 bases in the middle. This CDR3 is 19 amino acids long. CDR1 and CDR2 from the germline V gene are LNHDA and SQIVND (reference sequence). CDR3 DNA: TGTGCCAGTAGTATGAAATCTGGGTATTCGTCCTCGGGAAGATATGGCTACACCTTC. Encoded protein: CASSMKSGYSSSGRYGYTF.

V and J are TRBV28 and TRBJ1-2; no firm D call. The CDR3 is made up of 15 amino acids. Trimming removed 6 bases at V and 0 bases at J, with 14 bases between. Germline V lookup: CDR1 MDHEN, CDR2 SYDVKM. The DNA of the CDR3 is TGTGCCAGCAGCTTAGTAATCGGTACTAACTATGGCTACACCTTC. As protein: CASSLVIGTNYGYTF.

CDR3 amino acids: CASSPVGLSNEKLFF. CDR3 nucleotides: TGTGCCAGCTCACCAGTGGGCTTATCAAATGAAAAACTGTTTTTT. The chain employs TRBV18 and TRBJ1-4; D is undetermined. This CDR3 is 15 amino acids long. Deletions cut 2 bases from V and 5 bases from J, with 12 bases between. CDR1 and CDR2 (germline): KGHSH, LQKENI.

This chain links TRBV28 with TRBJ2-7; 9 bases are shared with TRBD1. Trimming at V came to 2 bases and at J to 3 bases, leaving 2 bases not matched to a gene. The germline gives CDR1 MDHEN, CDR2 SYDVKM. The CDR3 runs 14 residues. The CDR3 loop is CASSLVGQGYEQYF. As DNA, the CDR3 is TGTGCCAGCAGTTTAGTGGGACAGGGCTACGAGCAGTACTTC.

There are a few counts of this clone. This chain connects TRBV4-3 to TRBJ1-6; TRBD1 matches at 8 bases. J was trimmed by 7 bases and V by 2 bases; bases with no gene match: 7. Germline V gene sequence: CDR1 LGHNA, CDR2 YSLEER. This CDR3 has 16 residues. The CDR3 bases are TGCGCCAGCAGCCAAAACAGGGGGACCGCGAATTCACCCCTCCACTTT. Translated: CASSQNRGTANSPLHF.

The chain couples TRBV7-2 to TRBJ2-6, with D unclear. Germline V gene sequence: CDR1 SGHTA, CDR2 FQGNSA. Trimming took 1 base from V and 0 from J, leaving 4 bases between them. The CDR3 totals 15 residues. The CDR3 region has the DNA TGTGCCAGCAGCTTAGTCCGCTCTGGGGCCAACGTCCTGACTTTC. Protein sequence: CASSLVRSGANVLTF.

J is TRBJ2-7 and V is TRBV6-1; tentative D call: TRBD2 (7 bases). In germline, CDR1 is MNHNS, CDR2 SASEGT. The V gene lost 6 bases and the J gene lost 5 bases, with 20 bases spanning the gap. CDR3 length: 15 amino acids. The CDR3 loop is CASRPHGGAIDEQYF. The CDR3 DNA sequence: TGTGCCAGCAGGCCCCATGGGGGGGCTATAGACGAGCAGTACTTC.

DNA of the CDR3: TGCGCCAGCAGCTTGAGTCGGCTAGCGGGAGATGACTACGAGCAGTACTTC. This sequence encodes CASSLSRLAGDDYEQYF. The chain recombines TRBV5-1 with TRBJ2-7; 10 positions agree with TRBD2. Germline V gene data show CDR1 as SGHRS and CDR2 as YFSETQ. V shed 1 base and J 3 bases; nucleotides not matched to a gene: 10. CDR3 length: 17 residues.

This clone was observed a single time. V and J are TRBV2 and TRBJ1-3, with D maybe TRBD1 (5 bases). There are 14 residues in the CDR3. Germline assignment: CDR1 SNHLY and CDR2 FYNNEI. V lost 8 bases and J lost 0, with 11 bases in between. The CDR3 bases are TGTGCCAGCCAGGGCCAAAGCTCTGGAAACACCATATATTTT. Translated, it gives CASQGQSSGNTIYF.

This chain links TRBV6-1 with TRBJ2-5, with TRBD2 identical over 9 bases. This CDR3 region has 15 residues. Germline loops: CDR1 MNHNS, CDR2 SASEGT. Trimming removed 6 bases from V and 2 bases from J; junction bases left unmatched: 7. CDR3 sequence: CASRLLTSGQETQYF. In DNA, the CDR3 is TGTGCCAGCAGACTCCTGACTAGCGGTCAAGAGACCCAGTACTTC.

V usage is TRBV5-1 and J usage is TRBJ1-2; TRBD1 matches 9 bases. The CDR3 spans 15 residues. Unmatched junction bases numbered 7, after V lost 4 bases and J lost 3 bases. Germline V gene lookup returns CDR1 SGHRS and CDR2 YFSETQ. CDR3 nucleotides: TGCGCCAGCAGCACCCCGGGACAGGGAGACTATGGCTACACCTTC. This gives the protein CASSTPGQGDYGYTF.

As regards this clone: One end of the junction fails to match germline, which may point to a read error. The chain couples TRBV7-9 to TRBJ1-2, with TRBD1 as a possible D gene (6 bases). Germline V gene data show CDR1 as SEHNR and CDR2 as FQNEAQ (reference sequence). The CDR3 has 16 residues. DNA of the CDR3: TGTTCCAGCAGCAAGGGTGGACAGCCTTCTAACTATGGCTACACCTTC. Translating it yields CSSSKGGQPSNYGYTF. The whole variable domain, filled in from reference TRBV7-9 and TRBJ1-2, reads DTGVSQNPRHKITKRGQNVTFRCDPISEHNRLYWYRQTLGQGPEFLTYFQNEAQLEKSRLLSDRFSAERPKGSFSTLEIQRTEQGDSAMYLCSSSKGGQPSNYGYTFGSGTRLTVV.

The chain links TRBV7-9 to TRBJ1-2; TRBD1 agrees at 10 bases. The germline V gene encodes CDR1 SEHNR and CDR2 FQNEAQ (reference sequence). V was pared by 5 bases and J by 6 bases, with 3 bases of the junction left unmatched. There are 13 residues in the CDR3. The CDR3 protein is CASSAGQGDGYTF. The CDR3 nucleotides are TGTGCCAGCAGCGCCGGACAGGGGGATGGCTACACCTTC.

This sequence joins TRBV7-2 and TRBJ2-2, with D unclear. V was trimmed by 5 bases and J by 5 bases, leaving 6 bases between them. This CDR3 has 12 amino acids. The germline gives CDR1 SGHTA, CDR2 FQGNSA. The CDR3 here is CASSPRTGELFF. CDR3 coding DNA: TGTGCCAGCAGCCCCCGGACCGGGGAGCTGTTTTTT.